Detailed here is one TCR beta chain. Antigen specificity is unknown. Assay used: immunoSEQ multiplex PCR; TCRdb lists only in-frame clones, some missing. The sample contains 2 million to 2.5 million clones, approximately 95% of which appear only once. Germline V gene lookup returns CDR1 SGDLS and CDR2 YYNGEE. The CDR3 is made up of 14 amino acids. V lost 3 bases to trimming and J lost 1 base, with 11 bases between them. The data belong to a study of shared clonotypes between healthy human individuals. General observations from the study: Naive subsets usually exceeded memory subsets in estimated richness. Researchers sampled blood only, noting tissue repertoires likely differ. Investigators expected sequencing depth to affect clonotype sharing among donors. Lower generation probabilities were found for non-shared clonotypes than for those shared by all four donors.

The sequence was collected from a man between 18 and 29 years old in good health. Some clones in this sample may be carry-over from other donors' samples. V and J are TRBV9 and TRBJ2-7; a possible D gene is TRBD1 (5 bases). The sequenced sample consisted of naive CD4+ T cells from PBMCs. The subset: CD45RA+ positively selected. CDR3 DNA sequence: TGTGCCAGCAGCGCCTCACAGGTATCCTACGAGCAGTACTTC. Its translation is CASSASQVSYEQYF.